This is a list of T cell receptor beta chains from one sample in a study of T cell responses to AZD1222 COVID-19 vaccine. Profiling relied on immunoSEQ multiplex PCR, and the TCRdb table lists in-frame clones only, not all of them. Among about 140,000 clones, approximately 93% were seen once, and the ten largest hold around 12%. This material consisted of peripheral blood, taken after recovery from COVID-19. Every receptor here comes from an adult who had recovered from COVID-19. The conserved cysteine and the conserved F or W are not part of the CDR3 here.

AWSERAEQY	TRBJ2-7	TRBV30
ASGPHVGETQY	TRBJ2-5	TRBV12-5
ASGLFDNEQF	TRBJ2-1	TRBV12-5
ASSKKVGVGLTEAF	TRBJ1-1	TRBV5-5
ASSSRRGRGTAGELF	TRBJ2-2	TRBV7-3
ASSFTVFYT	TRBJ1-2	TRBV5-4
ASSVQGQPQH	TRBJ1-5	TRBV2
ASSLDPRGSGTYEQY	TRBJ2-7	TRBV5-6
ASRLGDEQY	TRBJ2-7	TRBV12-2
ASSLTPSSYNSPLH	TRBJ1-6	TRBV5-5
ASSESLMNTEAF	TRBJ1-1	TRBV6-1
ASSLGGTGDPNTEAF	TRBJ1-1	TRBV5-1
ASSQDPTSTDTQY	TRBJ2-3	TRBV3-1/TRBV3-2
ASSIRTEKLF	TRBJ1-4	TRBV12-3/TRBV12-4
ASSGTRGGGSYGYT	TRBJ1-2	TRBV28